This record looks at one TCR beta chain sequence and its context. The antigen is unknown. Reverse transcription used about 0.45 to 1 ug RNA and random hexamers. The amplification used immunoSEQ multiplex PCR on TCR beta CDR3; it spanned 54 Vbeta and 13 Jbeta. TCRdb analysed the immunoSEQ multiplex PCR reads with MiXCR anew, one entry per CDR3 protein. The sample lists fewer than 350,000 distinct CDR3 sequences; 92% were seen once. These data are taken from a study of CD8 T cells in Susac syndrome. General observations from the study: The authors acknowledged that the study's TCR sequencing and HLA analysis involved relatively few individuals.

This CDR3 region has 15 residues. The J segment lost 7 bases and the V segment lost 5 bases, leaving 4 bases of the junction unmatched. Germline CDR1 reads SGHTA; CDR2 reads FQGNSA. The patients who served as multiple sclerosis controls were treatment-naive and had stable or active relapsing-remitting disease that fulfilled the revised McDonald criteria. Negative isolation was applied to CD8+ and CD4+ T cells, and FACS enrichment was applied to TEMRA cells. The chain recombines TRBV7-2 with TRBJ2-1; 14 bases are a match to TRBD2. The sequence was obtained from a human donor with multiple sclerosis. Material for sequencing was CD4+ T cells from PBMCs. The CDR3 protein is CASSTRLAGGNEQFF. The CDR3 DNA is TGTGCCAGCAGCACCCGACTAGCGGGGGGGAATGAGCAGTTCTTC.